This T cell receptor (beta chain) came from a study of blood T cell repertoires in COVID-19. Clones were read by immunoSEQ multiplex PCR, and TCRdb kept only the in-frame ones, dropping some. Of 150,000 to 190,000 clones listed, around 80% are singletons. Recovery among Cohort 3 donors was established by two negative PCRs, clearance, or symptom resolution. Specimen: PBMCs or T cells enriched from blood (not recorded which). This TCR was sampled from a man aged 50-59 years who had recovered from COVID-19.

The CDR3 here is CASSLSSGGAETQYF. Written as DNA, the CDR3 is TGTGCCAGCAGCTTATCTAGCGGGGGGGCTGAGACCCAGTACTTC. The rearrangement joins TRBV7-2 to TRBJ2-5; TRBD2 aligns across 12 bases. This CDR3 is built from 15 residues. Trimming removed 2 bases from V and 5 bases from J; junction bases left unmatched: 3. Germline-derived CDR1 and CDR2 are SGHTA and FQGNSA. The entire variable domain, with the rest obtained from reference TRBV7-2 and TRBJ2-5, is as follows: GAGVSQSPSNKVTEKGKDVELRCDPISGHTALYWYRQSLGQGLEFLIYFQGNSAPDKSGLPSDRFSAERTGGSVSTLTIQRTQQEDSAVYLCASSLSSGGAETQYFGPGTRLLVL.